This note documents a single T cell receptor beta chain sequence. The data stem from a study of blood T cell repertoires in COVID-19. Study context: The study drew acute and convalescent COVID-19 samples from the United States, Italy and Spain. PBMCs, B-cell-depleted T cells, or T cells were the source of the cDNA or gDNA that made up the material.

Germline-derived CDR1 and CDR2 are MNHEY and SVGAGI. Trimming cost V 7 bases and J 0 bases; bases outside gene matches: 3. This CDR3 region has 14 residues. Authors' processing steps: The assay estimated nucleated cells by amplifying reference gene primers. Profiled with immunoSEQ multiplex PCR; TCRdb holds only in-frame clones, not every one. The V and J calls and clone size are taken from that table; D and trimming were inferred from the DNA. The table records under 100,000 clones, more than 65% of them present only once. The sequencing input was peripheral blood. The sequence was obtained from a man aged 80 or over with active or convalescent COVID-19. This sequence joins TRBV6-5 and TRBJ1-1, with 9 bases that match TRBD1. The CDR3 region has the DNA TGTGCCAGCATGGACAGGGGATTGAACACTGAAGCTTTCTTT. Its translation: CASMDRGLNTEAFF.